This T cell receptor (beta chain) is from a study of T cell responses to AZD1222 COVID-19 vaccine. Regarding the study as a whole: Donors in the cohort were predominantly white British and more often female, and clonal diversity was possibly underestimated. Increased Spike-specific TCR breadth and depth were observed after two AZD1222 doses.

This CDR3 region has 14 residues. V was pared by 6 bases and J by 3 bases, with 15 bases between. CDR1 MNHEY and CDR2 SVGAGI come from the germline V gene. Assay: immunoSEQ multiplex PCR; the TCRdb copy retains only in-frame clones and omits some. The repertoire holds around 130,000 clones, with 80% to 90% as singletons. This clone appeared a single time. As yet, its antigen is unknown. Some second doses came at about 4 weeks and others at about 12 weeks; these were pooled. The receptor comes from an adult who received the AZD1222 COVID-19 vaccine. The source was peripheral blood, collected 28 days after the second AZD1222 dose. The chain is built from TRBV6-5 and TRBJ2-7; a possible D gene is TRBD2 (6 bases). CDR3 protein: CASRPSGGDYEQYF. The CDR3 nucleotides are TGTGCCAGCAGGCCATCCGGGGGTGACTACGAGCAGTACTTC.